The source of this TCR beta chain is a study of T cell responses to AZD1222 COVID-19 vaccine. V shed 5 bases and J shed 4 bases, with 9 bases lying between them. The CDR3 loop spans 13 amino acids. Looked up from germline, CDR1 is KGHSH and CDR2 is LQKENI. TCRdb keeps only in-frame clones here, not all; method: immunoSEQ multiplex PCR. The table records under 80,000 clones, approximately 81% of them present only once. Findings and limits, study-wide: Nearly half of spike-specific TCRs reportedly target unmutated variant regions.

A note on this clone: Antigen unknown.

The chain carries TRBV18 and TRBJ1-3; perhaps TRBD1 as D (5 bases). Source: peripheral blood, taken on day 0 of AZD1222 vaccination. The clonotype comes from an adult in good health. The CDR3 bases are TGTGCCAGCTCAAACAGGACCGGAAACACCATATATTTT. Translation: CASSNRTGNTIYF.